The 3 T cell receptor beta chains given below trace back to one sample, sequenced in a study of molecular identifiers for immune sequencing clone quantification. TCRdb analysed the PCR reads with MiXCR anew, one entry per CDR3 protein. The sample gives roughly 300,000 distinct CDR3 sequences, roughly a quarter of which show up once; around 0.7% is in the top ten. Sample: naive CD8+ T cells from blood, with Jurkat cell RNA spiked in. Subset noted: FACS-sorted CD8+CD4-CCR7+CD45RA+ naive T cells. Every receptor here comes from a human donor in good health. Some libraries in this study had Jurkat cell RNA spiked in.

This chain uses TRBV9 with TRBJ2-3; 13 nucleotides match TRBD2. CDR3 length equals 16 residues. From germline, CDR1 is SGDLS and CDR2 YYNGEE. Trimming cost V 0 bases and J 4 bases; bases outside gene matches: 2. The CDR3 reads CASSVELAGGPDTQYF. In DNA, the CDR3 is TGTGCCAGCAGCGTAGAACTAGCGGGAGGGCCAGATACGCAGTATTTT.

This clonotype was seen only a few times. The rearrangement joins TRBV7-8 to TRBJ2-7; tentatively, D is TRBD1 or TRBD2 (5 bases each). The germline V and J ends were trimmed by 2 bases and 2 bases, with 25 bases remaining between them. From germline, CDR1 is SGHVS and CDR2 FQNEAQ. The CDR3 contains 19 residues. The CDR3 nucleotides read TGTGCCAGCAGCTTATTAGTCCCCCTCGGGGCGACGACTGCCTACGAGCAGTACTTC. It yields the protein CASSLLVPLGATTAYEQYF.

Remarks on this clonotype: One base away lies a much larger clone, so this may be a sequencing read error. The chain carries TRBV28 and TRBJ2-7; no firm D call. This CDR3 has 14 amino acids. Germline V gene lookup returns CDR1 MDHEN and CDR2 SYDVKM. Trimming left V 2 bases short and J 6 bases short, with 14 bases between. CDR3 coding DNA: TGTGCCAGCAGTTTACACAGCTCCTACTCCGAGCAGTACTTC. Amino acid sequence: CASSLHSSYSEQYF.